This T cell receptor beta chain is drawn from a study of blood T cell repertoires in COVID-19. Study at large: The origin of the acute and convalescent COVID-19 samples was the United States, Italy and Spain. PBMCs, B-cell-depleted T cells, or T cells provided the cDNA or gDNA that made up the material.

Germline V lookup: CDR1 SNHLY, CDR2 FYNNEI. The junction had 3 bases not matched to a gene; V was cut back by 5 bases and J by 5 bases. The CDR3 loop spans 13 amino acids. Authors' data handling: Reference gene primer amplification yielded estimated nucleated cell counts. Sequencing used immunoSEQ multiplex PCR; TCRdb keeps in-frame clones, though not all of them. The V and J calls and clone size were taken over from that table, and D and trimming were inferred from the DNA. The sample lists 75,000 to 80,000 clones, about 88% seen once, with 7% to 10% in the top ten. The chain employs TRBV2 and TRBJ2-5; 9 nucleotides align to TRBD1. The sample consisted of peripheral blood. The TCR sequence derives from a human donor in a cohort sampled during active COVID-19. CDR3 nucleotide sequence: TGTGCCAGCAGTAGGGACAGGGTGGAGACCCAGTACTTC. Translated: CASSRDRVETQYF.